Reported below is one TCR beta chain. The data stem from a study of blood T cell repertoires in COVID-19. Across the whole study: PBMCs, B-cell-depleted T cells, or T cells provided the cDNA or gDNA that made up the material.

In the authors' workflow: Quantification of nucleated cells was approximated via reference gene primer amplification. This table comes from immunoSEQ multiplex PCR, and its TCRdb copy is limited to in-frame clones, with some not included. That table supplies the V and J calls and clone size; D and trimming were determined from the DNA. The table records fewer than 75,000 clones, over 75% of them present only once. Germline assignment: CDR1 MNHNY and CDR2 SVGAGI (reference sequence). V trimming: 5 bases; J trimming: 3 bases; junction bases outside the gene matches: 6. This CDR3 comprises 15 residues. The sample comprised peripheral blood. The receptor's source is a man in his 60s with active or convalescent COVID-19. The chain carries TRBV6-6 and TRBJ1-4, with 7 bases lining up with TRBD1. The CDR3 sequence: CASSTTGTANEKLFF. Written as DNA, the CDR3 is TGTGCCAGCAGTACGACCGGGACAGCTAATGAAAAACTGTTTTTT.